This TCR beta chain was captured by sequencing in a study of STAT5B mutations in CD4+ large granular lymphocyte leukemia. On the study more broadly: The CDR3 'QG' motif was associated with a particular HLA allele among healthy donors.

To note about this clone: Its antigen is unknown. Other DNA sequences in this sample translate to the same CDR3.

Study-wide results and caveats: Without HLA matching, higher CD4+ than CD8+ T-LGLL clonality could reflect small sample size. Top patient clones used TRBV06 genes more often: 8/27 versus 2/35 in controls.

With 4 bases clipped from V and 8 bases from J, the junction kept 4 bases outside the gene matches. Germline values: CDR1 SGHTA, CDR2 FQGTGA. This CDR3 has 13 residues. Profiled with immunoSEQ multiplex PCR; TCRdb holds only in-frame clones, not every one. The sample records approximately 39,000 clones, roughly 85% being singletons. The clonotype was recovered from a human donor in good health. Sequencing was performed on CD4+ T cells from blood buffy coats. This rearrangement joins TRBV7-3 to TRBJ1-2; TRBD1 matches 10 bases. This chain's CDR3 is CASSYGQGGGYTF. DNA for the CDR3: TGTGCCAGCAGCTACGGACAGGGGGGCGGCTACACCTTC.